The T cell receptor beta chain described here comes from a study of human T cells and chemical hapten exposure. Study results and limitations: Expanded TCR counts at PT1 went up together with patch test score, a positive correlation.

The time point denotes: patch test 3, about 24 weeks after DPC sensitization. Stated treatment: therapeutic diphenylcyclopropenone sensitization with weekly scalp DPC. Total RNA was extracted from unfractionated whole blood. As for this clonotype: Its antigen is unidentified.

How the authors handled the data: 90,000 to 100,000 TCRs per sample was the median, with a range of 23,224 to 690,600. TCRdb re-analysed the RACE reads in MiXCR, keeping a single row per CDR3 protein. The V and J calls follow TCRdb's processing rather than the paper's. Here the sample spans tens of thousands of distinct CDR3 sequences, 8% to 9.5% being singletons. Germline V gives CDR1 SGHRS, CDR2 YFSETQ. The V end lost 0 bases, the J end lost 6 bases, and 10 bases lay between the germline ends. The CDR3 runs 14 residues. This TCR came from a man aged 45-65 years with alopecia areata. Some clones in this sample may be carry-over from other donors' samples. Sample: whole blood, taken in connection with sensitization to the hapten diphenylcyclopropenone (DPC). The V call is TRBV5-1, the J call TRBJ1-5; TRBD1 is a possible D gene (6 bases). The CDR3 region has the DNA TGCGCCAGCAGCTTGGCGGGGGGCGGTCAGCCCCAGCATTTT. It is translated as CASSLAGGGQPQHF.